This T cell receptor beta chain was recorded in a study of technical replicates of blood from several donors. V was clipped by 5 bases and J by 0 bases, with 13 bases between them. This CDR3 is 15 amino acids long. Germline values: CDR1 LNHDA, CDR2 SQIVND (reference sequence). The data were produced by immunoSEQ multiplex PCR, yet TCRdb's version contains in-frame clones alone and is incomplete. The table includes about 86,000 clones, nearly 96% detected once. The sequenced sample consisted of T cells isolated from PBMCs. This clonotype originated in a human donor in good health. The chain combines TRBV19 with TRBJ1-1; a weak D match, TRBD1 (6 bases). CDR3 loop: CASSLGALMNTEAFF. The CDR3 region has the DNA TGTGCCAGTAGTTTGGGGGCCCTAATGAACACTGAAGCTTTCTTT. Full variable domain (rest looked up from reference TRBV19 and TRBJ1-1): DGGITQSPKYLFRKEGQNVTLSCEQNLNHDAMYWYRQDPGQGLRLIYYSQIVNDFQKGDIAEGYSVSREKKESFPLTVTSAQKNPTAFYLCASSLGALMNTEAFFGQGTRLTVV.